These 10 T cell receptor beta chains originate from one sample sequenced in a study of shared clonotypes between healthy human individuals. Data came from immunoSEQ multiplex PCR; TCRdb stores just in-frame clones and leaves some out. The sample yields more than 80,000 clones, about two thirds seen once. The source material was memory CD8+ T cells sorted from blood. Subset noted: CD45RO+ cells pooled with CCR7-negative TemRA cells. All receptors come from a man aged 25-45 years in good health.

This chain links TRBV6-1 with TRBJ2-7, with 7 bases aligning to TRBD2. This CDR3 comprises 15 residues. Germline assignment: CDR1 MNHNS and CDR2 SASEGT. V lost 5 bases to trimming and J lost 0 bases; unmatched junction nucleotides: 7. The CDR3 is CASSPFSGYSYEQYF. In DNA form, the CDR3 reads TGTGCCAGCAGTCCCTTTAGCGGGTACTCCTACGAGCAGTACTTC.

The chain joins TRBV28 to TRBJ2-2; D ambiguous. Germline-derived CDR1 and CDR2 are MDHEN and SYDVKM. The CDR3 covers 14 residues. V was cut by 2 bases and J by 2 bases, with 6 bases left in between. The chain's CDR3 is CASSLRLNTGELFF. The CDR3 DNA reads as TGTGCCAGCAGTTTACGGTTAAACACCGGGGAGCTGTTTTTT. Complete variable domain (other parts from reference TRBV28 and TRBJ2-2): DVKVTQSSRYLVKRTGEKVFLECVQDMDHENMFWYRQDPGLGLRLIYFSYDVKMKEKGDIPEGYSVSREKKERFSLILESASTNQTSMYLCASSLRLNTGELFFGEGSRLTVL.

In this sample, this clone turned up many times. The rearrangement uses TRBV7-9 and TRBJ2-7; D possibly corresponds to TRBD2 (5 bases). The CDR3 length is 12 residues. V was clipped by 5 bases and J by 6 bases, with 11 bases between them. Germline loops: CDR1 SEHNR, CDR2 FQNEAQ (reference sequence). CDR3 nucleotides: TGTGCCAGCAGCCGCGGGTTCACCGAGCAGTACTTC. Translated: CASSRGFTEQYF.

This chain links TRBV28 with TRBJ2-7, with D tentatively TRBD2 (5 bases). This CDR3 has 12 amino acids. Germline V gene data show CDR1 as MDHEN and CDR2 as SYDVKM. Trimming took 8 bases from V and 0 from J, leaving 8 bases between them. CDR3 coding DNA: TGTGCCAGCGAACGGGGCTCCTACGAGCAGTACTTC. Translation: CASERGSYEQYF.

In this sample, this clone turned up a few times. CDR3 sequence reads: CASSMDTNTEAFF. DNA of the CDR3: TGTGCCTCGAGCATGGACACGAACACTGAAGCTTTCTTT. The chain employs TRBV30 and TRBJ1-1; weak D call: TRBD1 (5 bases). In germline, CDR1 is GTSNPN, CDR2 SVGIG (reference sequence). CDR3 length equals 13 residues. The germline V and J ends were trimmed by 7 bases and 1 base, with 13 bases remaining between them.

Of note for this clone: This sequence may be a read error, since a much larger clone differs from it by one base. The sample holds other DNA sequences that translate to the same CDR3. J is TRBJ2-7 and V is TRBV28; D is undetermined. Germline CDR1 MDHEN, CDR2 SYDVKM. This CDR3 has 11 amino acids. Trimming removed 4 bases at V and 4 bases at J, with 5 bases between. The CDR3 reads CASSSVYEQYF. For the CDR3, the DNA is TGTGCCAGCAGTTCCGTGTACGAGCAGTACTTC. Looking up the rest from reference TRBV28 and TRBJ2-7 gives the full variable domain: DVKVTQSSRYLVKRTGEKVFLECVQDMDHENMFWYRQDPGLGLRLIYFSYDVKMKEKGDIPEGYSVSREKKERFSLILESASTNQTSMYLCASSSVYEQYFGPGTRLTVT.

This chain uses TRBV6-1 with TRBJ1-1, with D possibly matching TRBD1 (5 bases). From germline, CDR1 is MNHNS and CDR2 SASEGT. V was clipped by 2 bases and J by 4 bases, with 23 bases between them. The CDR3 covers 18 residues. The CDR3 DNA reads TGTGCCAGCAGTGAAAGTAAGGGGCGCGGGTTCTCGGGCACTGAAGCTTTCTTT. Protein product: CASSESKGRGFSGTEAFF.

This chain uses TRBV14 with TRBJ2-2; D might be TRBD1 or TRBD2, each matching 5 bases. The CDR3 has 14 residues. V gave up 0 bases and J gave up 5 bases, with 7 bases separating them. Germline loops: CDR1 SGHDN, CDR2 FVKESK. The CDR3 reads CASSQDWGTGELFF. CDR3 DNA sequence: TGTGCCAGCAGCCAAGATTGGGGGACCGGGGAGCTGTTTTTT.

This clone showed up many times. The chain couples TRBV4-3 to TRBJ2-2; D is ambiguous. Deletions cut 0 bases from V and 6 bases from J, with 14 bases between. CDR1 is LGHNA, CDR2 YSLEER, per germline. The CDR3 runs to 16 residues. This chain's CDR3 is CASSQDNSLYAGELFF. The CDR3 coding sequence is TGCGCCAGCAGCCAAGATAACAGTTTATATGCCGGGGAGCTGTTTTTT.

This chain connects TRBV6-8 to TRBJ1-1; D gene uncertain. Trimming took 6 bases from V and 9 from J, leaving 8 bases between them. Germline V gene sequence: CDR1 MNHGY, CDR2 SAAAGT. The CDR3 sequence is 10 residues long. CDR3 amino acids: CASSPTQAFF. Written as DNA, the CDR3 is TGTGCCAGCAGCCCCACGCAAGCTTTCTTT.